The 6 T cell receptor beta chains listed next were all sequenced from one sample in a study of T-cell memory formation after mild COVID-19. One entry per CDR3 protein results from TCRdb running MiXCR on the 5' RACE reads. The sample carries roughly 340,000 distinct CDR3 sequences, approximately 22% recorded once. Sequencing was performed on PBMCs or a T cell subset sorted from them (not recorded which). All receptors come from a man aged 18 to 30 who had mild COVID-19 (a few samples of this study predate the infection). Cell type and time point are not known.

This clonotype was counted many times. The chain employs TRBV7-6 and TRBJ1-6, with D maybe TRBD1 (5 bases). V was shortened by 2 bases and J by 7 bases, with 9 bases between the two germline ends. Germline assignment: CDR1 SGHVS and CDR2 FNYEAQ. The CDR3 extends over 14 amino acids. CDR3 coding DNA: TGTGCCAGCAGCTTACAGGGCCCCAATTCACCCCTCCACTTT. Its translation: CASSLQGPNSPLHF.

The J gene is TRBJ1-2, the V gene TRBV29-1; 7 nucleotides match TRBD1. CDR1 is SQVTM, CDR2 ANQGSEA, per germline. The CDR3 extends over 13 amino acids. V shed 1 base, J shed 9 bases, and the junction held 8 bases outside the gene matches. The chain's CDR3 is CSVEAYRGGSYTF. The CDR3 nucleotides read TGCAGCGTTGAAGCGTACAGGGGCGGGAGCTACACCTTC.

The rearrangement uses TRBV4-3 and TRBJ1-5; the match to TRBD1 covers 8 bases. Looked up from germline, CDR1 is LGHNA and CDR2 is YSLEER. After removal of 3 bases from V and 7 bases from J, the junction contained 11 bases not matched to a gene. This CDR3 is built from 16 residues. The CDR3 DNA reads TGCGCCAGCAGCCAGCATAGACAGGGGCCAGGGCAGCCCCAGCATTTT. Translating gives CASSQHRQGPGQPQHF.

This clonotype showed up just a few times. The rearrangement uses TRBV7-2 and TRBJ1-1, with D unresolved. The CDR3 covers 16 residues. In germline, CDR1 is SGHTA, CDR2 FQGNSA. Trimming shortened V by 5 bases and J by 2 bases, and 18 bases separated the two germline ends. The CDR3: CASSGPGGNLNTEAFF. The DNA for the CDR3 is TGTGCCAGCAGCGGACCGGGAGGGAATCTTAACACTGAAGCTTTCTTT.

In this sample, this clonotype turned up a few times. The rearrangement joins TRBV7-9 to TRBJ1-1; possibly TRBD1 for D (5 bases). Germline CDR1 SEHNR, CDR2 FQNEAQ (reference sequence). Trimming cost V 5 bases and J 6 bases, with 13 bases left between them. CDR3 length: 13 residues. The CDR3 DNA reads TGTGCCAGCAGCCAACAGGCGGGGGCTGAAGCTTTCTTT. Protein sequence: CASSQQAGAEAFF.

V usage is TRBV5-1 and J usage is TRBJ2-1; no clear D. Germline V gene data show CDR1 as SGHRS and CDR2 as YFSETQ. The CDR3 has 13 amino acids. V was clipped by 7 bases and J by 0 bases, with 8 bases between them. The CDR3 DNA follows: TGCGCCAGCCGATGGGACTCCTACAATGAGCAGTTCTTC. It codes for CASRWDSYNEQFF.